This record concerns one T cell receptor (beta chain) sequence. The sample originates from a study of human T cells and chemical hapten exposure. Time point meaning: patch test 2, 6 weeks after DPC sensitization. Treatment described: therapeutic diphenylcyclopropenone sensitization with weekly scalp DPC. The study's library attached unique molecular identifiers to single cDNA molecules. Authors' data handling: Sampled TCR counts reached a median of about 90,000 per sample, with values ranging from about 23,224 to 700,000. TCRdb fed the RACE reads into MiXCR, producing one record per CDR3 protein. These V and J calls rely on TCRdb rather than the paper's analysis. The sample has 140,000 or so distinct CDR3 sequences, around 11% seen once. This CDR3 is 14 amino acids long. The germline V gene has CDR1 MDHEN and CDR2 SYDVKM. The V end was cut by 4 bases, the J end by 1 base, with 8 bases between.

The V gene is TRBV28, the J gene TRBJ1-5; D gene ambiguous. The sequence came from a woman in her forties or fifties with alopecia areata. Some clones in this sample may be carry-over from other donors' samples. The source material was whole blood, sampled in connection with sensitization to the hapten diphenylcyclopropenone (DPC). The CDR3 region is CASSYRASNQPQHF. The CDR3 DNA reads TGTGCCAGCAGTTATAGGGCAAGCAATCAGCCCCAGCATTTT. The full variable domain, its missing parts supplied by reference TRBV28 and TRBJ1-5, is DVKVTQSSRYLVKRTGEKVFLECVQDMDHENMFWYRQDPGLGLRLIYFSYDVKMKEKGDIPEGYSVSREKKERFSLILESASTNQTSMYLCASSYRASNQPQHFGDGTRLSIL.